This is a list of T cell receptor beta chains from one sample in a study of T cells after yellow fever vaccination. TCRdb recomputed calls from the 5' RACE reads with MiXCR, one row per CDR3 protein. The table includes just under 600,000 distinct CDR3 sequences, roughly 12% detected once. Sequences were derived from PBMCs, sampled on the day of the yellow fever booster vaccination. These receptors all stem from a man aged 25 to 45 who received the YFV17D yellow fever vaccine. Both conserved end residues are part of each CDR3. D genes are given only for firm matches. Rows may omit the clone size; those that give it use once, few, many or a size class.

v_call	clone_size	d_call	j_call	cdr3_nt	cdr3_aa
TRBV27	few	TRBD2	TRBJ2-2	TGTGCCAGCAGTCCCCAGGGACTAGCGGGATTTCACGGGGAGCTGTTTTTT	CASSPQGLAGFHGELFF
TRBV27	NA	NA	TRBJ2-1	TGTGCCAGCAGTTCCTCGGGGGCTGAGCAGTTCTTC	CASSSSGAEQFF
TRBV20-1	NA	NA	TRBJ2-1	TGCAGTGCTAGGTTTACTAGCCATGAGCAGTTCTTC	CSARFTSHEQFF
TRBV5-1	few	NA	TRBJ1-2	TGCGCCAGCAGCTTGGAGTCGACGGGTGGAGGCTACACCTTC	CASSLESTGGGYTF
TRBV4-1	few	NA	TRBJ2-1	TGCGCCAGCAGCCAAGGCCACCCGGGGAATGAGCAGTTCTTC	CASSQGHPGNEQFF
TRBV11-2	few	NA	TRBJ2-1	TGTGCCAGCAGACCTTGGGGCCAGAAGCCCCTATACAATGAGCAGTTCTTC	CASRPWGQKPLYNEQFF
TRBV7-2	few	TRBD2	TRBJ2-1	TGTGCCAGCAGCTCCACTAGCGGAAGAGGGGAGCAGTTCTTC	CASSSTSGRGEQFF
TRBV20-1	many	NA	TRBJ2-1	TGCAGCGTTGGTAATGAGCAGTTCTTC	CSVGNEQFF
TRBV20-1	few	TRBD2	TRBJ2-7	TGCAGTGCTAGAGCACTAGCGGGAGCCTACGAGCAGTACTTC	CSARALAGAYEQYF
TRBV12-3/TRBV12-4	NA	TRBD2	TRBJ2-5	TGTGCCAGCAGTACGCCGCTTGCCCCGCCCCCGGGACTAGCGCAAGAGACCCAGTACTTC	CASSTPLAPPPGLAQETQYF
TRBV6-2/TRBV6-3	NA	TRBD1	TRBJ2-5	TGTGCCAGCAGTACGCCCGACAGGGATGAGACCCAGTACTTC	CASSTPDRDETQYF
TRBV4-3	NA	TRBD2	TRBJ2-5	TGCGCCAGCAGCCAAGATGGACTAGCGGGTGGAAACTCAGAGACCCAGTACTTC	CASSQDGLAGGNSETQYF
TRBV7-8	few	NA	TRBJ2-4	TGTGCCAGCAGCTTAGGCCCGGCAGGCCCTCTAGCCAAAAACATTCAGTACTTC	CASSLGPAGPLAKNIQYF
TRBV4-2	few	NA	TRBJ1-1	TGTGCCAGCAGCCCAGTCTACAGGGTGGATTTCTTT	CASSPVYRVDFF
TRBV4-3	few	NA	TRBJ2-6	TGCGCCAGCAGCCAAGATGTAGGGTCTGGGGCCAACGTCCTGACTTTC	CASSQDVGSGANVLTF
TRBV7-2	NA	NA	TRBJ2-1	TGTGCCAGCAGCCATCCCCTCCATGAGCAGTTCTTC	CASSHPLHEQFF
TRBV5-1	many	TRBD1	TRBJ2-1	TGCGCCACCCTTCCCGGGACAGGTGCCTACAATGAGCAGTTCTTC	CATLPGTGAYNEQFF
TRBV28	NA	TRBD2	TRBJ2-2	TGTGCCAGCAGCCCTAGCGGGATAGCCACCGGGGAGCTGTTTTTT	CASSPSGIATGELFF
TRBV18	NA	NA	TRBJ2-1	TGTGCCAGCTCACCACAGCGACTTTTGAACAATGAGCAGTTCTTC	CASSPQRLLNNEQFF
TRBV4-3	NA	NA	TRBJ1-3	TGCGCCAGCAGCCAAGTGAAGAGCTCTGGAAACACCATATATTTT	CASSQVKSSGNTIYF
TRBV18	few	NA	TRBJ2-3	TGTGCCAGCTCTGTCCGGGACCCGGAGGCAGATACGCAGTATTTT	CASSVRDPEADTQYF
TRBV7-3	NA	TRBD2	TRBJ2-2	TGTGCCAGCAGCTTCGGACTAGCCGGGACTAACACCGGGGAGCTGTTTTTT	CASSFGLAGTNTGELFF
TRBV30	few	NA	TRBJ1-2	TGTGCCTGGAGTGTACGAGGGACGGGCGGCTACACCTTC	CAWSVRGTGGYTF
TRBV20-1	NA	NA	TRBJ1-5	TGCAGTGCTAGAGTGGGGGCCGGTGGCAATCAGCCCCAGCATTTT	CSARVGAGGNQPQHF
TRBV20-1	NA	TRBD2	TRBJ2-7	TGCAGTGCGAAGACCCCCTGGGGACTAGCGGGAGGGGAGTACGAGCAGTACTTC	CSAKTPWGLAGGEYEQYF
TRBV20-1	NA	NA	TRBJ2-1	TGCAGTGCTAGTGTATCGGACTACCTATACAATGAGCAGTTCTTC	CSASVSDYLYNEQFF
TRBV6-2/TRBV6-3	few	TRBD1	TRBJ2-7	TGTGCCAGCAGATCACAGGGGGCGCGGTACGAGCAGTACTTC	CASRSQGARYEQYF
TRBV6-2/TRBV6-3	few	NA	TRBJ2-7	TGTGCCAGCAGGAGGGAGAGCCTACTCAGGTACGAGCAGTACTTC	CASRRESLLRYEQYF
TRBV15	NA	NA	TRBJ2-7	TGTGCCACCAGCAGAGCCCGGGACCACGAGCAGTACTTC	CATSRARDHEQYF
TRBV12-3/TRBV12-4	few	NA	TRBJ1-5	TGTGCCAGCAGTTTAGGCCGGACGGGTTTAGATCAGCCCCAGCATTTT	CASSLGRTGLDQPQHF
TRBV28	few	TRBD2	TRBJ2-2	TGTGCCAGCAGTTTCAGACTAGCGGGAAACACCGGGGAGCTGTTTTTT	CASSFRLAGNTGELFF
TRBV7-8	few	NA	TRBJ2-7	TGTGCCAGTACCCCGAGCGGCTACGAGCAGTACTTC	CASTPSGYEQYF
TRBV5-5	few	NA	TRBJ1-2	TGTGCCAGCAGCTTGGCCCAGACCCCATATTATGGCTACACCTTC	CASSLAQTPYYGYTF
TRBV6-1	NA	TRBD2	TRBJ2-1	TGTGCCAGCAGTGAAGCTCCTAAGCGGGAGCGCAGCAATGAGCAGTTCTTC	CASSEAPKRERSNEQFF
TRBV20-1	NA	NA	TRBJ2-5	TGCAGCTACGCCCCGAGTAGAAGCGAGACCCAGTACTTC	CSYAPSRSETQYF
TRBV7-2	many	TRBD2	TRBJ2-7	TGTGCCAGCAGCCCAGGGTCGGGGCTAGCGGGCGCCGAGCAGTACTTC	CASSPGSGLAGAEQYF
TRBV29-1	few	NA	TRBJ1-3	TGCAGCGTTGCAATTTCGAGCTCTGGAAACACCATATATTTT	CSVAISSSGNTIYF
TRBV5-4	few	NA	TRBJ2-3	TGTGCCAGCAGCTTTAGGGGTCTGGGGACAGATACGCAGTATTTT	CASSFRGLGTDTQYF
TRBV7-2	NA	NA	TRBJ2-3	TGTGCCAGCAGGCACCTGGGAGATACGCAGTATTTT	CASRHLGDTQYF
TRBV20-1	NA	TRBD2	TRBJ2-1	TGCAGTCCTCCCCGGCCTAGCGGGAGGGTGACGGAGCAGTTCTTC	CSPPRPSGRVTEQFF
TRBV30	NA	TRBD2	TRBJ2-1	TGTGCCTGGAGTGATGGGGGGGGGTCCGACAATGAGCAGTTCTTC	CAWSDGGGSDNEQFF